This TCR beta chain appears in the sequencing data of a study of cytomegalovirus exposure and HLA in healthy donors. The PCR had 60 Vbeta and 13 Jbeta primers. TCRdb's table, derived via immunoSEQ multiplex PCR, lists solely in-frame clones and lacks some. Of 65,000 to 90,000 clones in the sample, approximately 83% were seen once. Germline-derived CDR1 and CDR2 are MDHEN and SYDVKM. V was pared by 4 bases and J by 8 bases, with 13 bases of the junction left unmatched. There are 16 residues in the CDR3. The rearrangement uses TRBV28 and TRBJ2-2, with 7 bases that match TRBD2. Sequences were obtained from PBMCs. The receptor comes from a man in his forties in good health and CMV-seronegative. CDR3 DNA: TGTGCCAGCAGTTCCTCTAGCGGCCTTGTATCTGGGGAGCTGTTTTTT. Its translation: CASSSSSGLVSGELFF.